Listed here are 8 T cell receptor beta chains from one sample, sequenced in a study of T cell responses to AZD1222 COVID-19 vaccine. Data came from immunoSEQ multiplex PCR; TCRdb stores just in-frame clones and leaves some out. Of 100,000 to 150,000 clones listed, 85% to 90% were seen once; the top ten hold around 10%. This material consisted of peripheral blood, taken on day 0 of MenACWY control vaccination. All receptors derive from an adult in good health.

The chain joins TRBV13 to TRBJ1-2, with 7 bases lining up with TRBD1. The CDR3 runs to 14 residues. The V segment lost 5 bases and the J segment 8 bases; nucleotides outside the gene matches: 11. Germline lookup yields CDR1 PRHDT and CDR2 FYEKMQ (reference sequence). The CDR3 region has the DNA TGTGCCAGCAGCCCTAGACAGGGCTCGCGCGGCTACACCTTC. Its translation is CASSPRQGSRGYTF.

V gene TRBV9 combines with J gene TRBJ2-3, with 7 bases aligning to TRBD2. CDR1 is SGDLS, CDR2 YYNGEE, per germline. This CDR3 region has 14 residues. V shed 0 bases and J 5 bases; nucleotides not matched to a gene: 3. The DNA of the CDR3 is TGTGCCAGCAGCGTAGAAGGACTAGAAGATACGCAGTATTTT. Protein sequence: CASSVEGLEDTQYF.

This chain uses TRBV10-1 with TRBJ1-1, with 10 bases lining up with TRBD1. Trimming removed 8 bases from V and 5 bases from J; junction bases left unmatched: 11. The germline V gene encodes CDR1 WNHNN and CDR2 SYGVQD (reference sequence). CDR3 length equals 15 residues. The CDR3 DNA reads TGCGCCAGCTGGGAGACAGGGGGCGAGGCTACTGAAGCTTTCTTT. It specifies CASWETGGEATEAFF.

This clone came up once. This chain uses TRBV5-4 with TRBJ2-6; D may be TRBD1 (5 bases). V lost 2 bases and J lost 2, with 8 bases in between. This CDR3 is 15 amino acids long. Germline CDR1 and CDR2: SGHNT and YYREEE (reference sequence). The CDR3 spells CASSFSGTGANVLTF. CDR3 DNA: TGTGCCAGCAGCTTTTCAGGGACTGGGGCCAACGTCCTGACTTTC.

This clone was observed once. The chain carries TRBV11-3 and TRBJ1-1, with D unresolved. The CDR3 sequence is 14 residues long. V lost 6 bases and J lost 1, with 12 bases in between. Germline CDR1 and CDR2: SGHNT and YENEEA. The CDR3 loop is CASRPSAGNTEAFF. For the CDR3, the DNA is TGTGCCAGCAGGCCCTCTGCGGGGAACACTGAAGCTTTCTTT.

The chain links TRBV11-3 to TRBJ1-6; 9 bases line up with TRBD1. Germline V CDR1 and CDR2: SGHNT, YENEEA. With V trimmed by 2 bases and J by 6 bases, 2 bases remained unmatched. This CDR3 has 15 amino acids. The CDR3 DNA sequence: TGTGCCAGCAGCTTACAGGGACAGGGTAATTCACCCCTCCACTTT. Its protein product is CASSLQGQGNSPLHF. The full variable domain, with the rest looked up from reference TRBV11-3 and TRBJ1-6, is EAGVVQSPRYKIIEKKQPVAFWCNPISGHNTLYWYLQNLGQGPELLIRYENEEAVDDSQLPKDRFSAERLKGVDSTLKIQPAELGDSAVYLCASSLQGQGNSPLHFGNGTRLTVT.

This sequence joins TRBV7-9 and TRBJ1-2; D is uncertain. Germline-derived CDR1 and CDR2 are SEHNR and FQNEAQ (reference sequence). The CDR3 runs 16 residues. V lost 0 bases to trimming and J lost 8 bases, with 19 bases between them. Here the CDR3 DNA reads TGTGCCAGCAGCTTAGCCGACTCTGGCAGACGTGGCGGCTACACCTTC. Translating it yields CASSLADSGRRGGYTF.

This clone has only a few counts. The chain is built from TRBV6-5 and TRBJ1-1; maybe TRBD1 (6 bases). Germline CDR1 MNHEY, CDR2 SVGAGI. The CDR3 sequence is 14 residues long. Trimming left V 6 bases short and J 4 bases short, with 15 bases between. CDR3 DNA sequence: TGTGCCAGCAGGCGACCAGACAGGAGCACTGAAGCTTTCTTT. Translation gives CASRRPDRSTEAFF.